This is a list of T cell receptor beta chains from one sample in a study of cytomegalovirus exposure and HLA in healthy donors. Assay: immunoSEQ multiplex PCR; the TCRdb copy retains only in-frame clones and omits some. Of 100,000 to 150,000 clones in the sample, 84% were seen once. Sequences were obtained from PBMCs. These receptors originate from a man aged 50 to 60 in good health and CMV-seronegative. CDR3s include the opening cysteine and the closing phenylalanine or tryptophan. Each record gives: clone size, V gene, J gene, D gene, CDR3 length, CDR3 DNA, CDR3 protein. A D gene is named only where the DNA matches it firmly. Size is omitted from some rows. Given values are once, few, many or a class for expanded clones.

-	TRBV5-4	TRBJ2-1	TRBD2	16	TGTGCCAGCAGCACCGGGACTAGCGGGGGGGAAGGAGAGCAGTTCTTC	CASSTGTSGGEGEQFF
-	TRBV19	TRBJ1-2	-	15	TGTGCCAGTAGTACGCGGCAGTATGGGAGGTATGGCTACACCTTC	CASSTRQYGRYGYTF
-	TRBV5-6	TRBJ2-1	TRBD1	16	TGTGCCAGCAGCTTGACAGGGGCGAACCTTTACAATGAGCAGTTCTTC	CASSLTGANLYNEQFF
-	TRBV23-1	TRBJ1-2	-	17	TGCGCCAGCAGTCACCCGTCATTAGCCCAACCTAACTATGGCTACACCTTC	CASSHPSLAQPNYGYTF
few	TRBV18	TRBJ1-5	-	13	TGTGCCAGCTCACCGGCAGGGAATCAGCCCCAGCATTTT	CASSPAGNQPQHF
few	TRBV18	TRBJ2-5	-	13	TGTGCCAGCTCACCACCGTCTGAGGAGACCCAGTACTTC	CASSPPSEETQYF
-	TRBV7-3	TRBJ2-7	-	13	TGTGCCAGCAGCCCAGCCCCAGGGCGGGAGCAGTACTTC	CASSPAPGREQYF
-	TRBV4-2	TRBJ2-3	TRBD2	16	TGTGCCAGCAGCTCGAACTCCCGGGGGGGCGCAGATACGCAGTATTTT	CASSSNSRGGADTQYF
-	TRBV15	TRBJ1-5	-	14	TGTGCCACCAGCAGCGAGACTAACAATCAGCCCCAGCATTTT	CATSSETNNQPQHF
-	TRBV6-1	TRBJ1-2	-	15	TGTGCCAGCAGTGAAGAGGCAGGGGCCTTCTATGGCTACACCTTC	CASSEEAGAFYGYTF
-	TRBV6-6	TRBJ2-2	-	14	TGTGCCAGCAGCCAGACCGACATCACCGGGGAGCTGTTTTTT	CASSQTDITGELFF
-	TRBV28	TRBJ2-1	TRBD1	14	TGTGCCAGCAGTTTGGGTCAGGGGGCAGGTGAGCAGTTCTTC	CASSLGQGAGEQFF
-	TRBV10-1	TRBJ2-7	TRBD1	15	TGCGCCAGCAGTGATGGGACAGGGGGCATCTACGAGCAGTACTTC	CASSDGTGGIYEQYF
-	TRBV5-1	TRBJ2-3	TRBD2	16	TGCGCCAGCAGCTCTAGCGGGGGCGCATTCACAGATACGCAGTATTTT	CASSSSGGAFTDTQYF
-	TRBV11-1	TRBJ2-1	-	17	TGTGCCAGCAGCTTAGCGCAATCTAGCGCCTCCTACAATGAGCAGTTCTTC	CASSLAQSSASYNEQFF
-	TRBV30	TRBJ1-4	-	14	TGTGCCTGGAACCCCAGCGCAACTAATGAAAAACTGTTTTTT	CAWNPSATNEKLFF
-	TRBV5-1	TRBJ2-2	-	16	TGCGCCAGCAGCTTGGCATCGGGGGGCTGGACCGGGGAGCTGTTTTTT	CASSLASGGWTGELFF
-	TRBV25-1	TRBJ1-6	-	18	TGTGCCAGCAGTGAAGGCTACAGGGAGTTGGCCTATAATTCACCCCTCCACTTT	CASSEGYRELAYNSPLHF
-	TRBV14	TRBJ2-5	TRBD1	15	TGTGCCAGCAGCCAAGTTCCAGGGACAGGGGAGACCCAGTACTTC	CASSQVPGTGETQYF
-	TRBV4-3	TRBJ1-5	TRBD1	18	TGCGCCAGCAGCCAAGATCTAGGGGACAGGGAACCCAATCAGCCCCAGCATTTT	CASSQDLGDREPNQPQHF
-	TRBV5-4	TRBJ1-2	-	13	TGTGCCAGCAGCCTGAAGAGGGACTATGGCTACACCTTC	CASSLKRDYGYTF
-	TRBV4-3	TRBJ1-2	TRBD1	16	TGCGCCAGCAGCCACCTCGGACAGGGAGCTAACTATGGCTACACCTTC	CASSHLGQGANYGYTF
-	TRBV9	TRBJ2-1	TRBD2	15	TGTGCCAGCAGCCCCCCCAGCGGGACCTACAATGAGCAGTTCTTC	CASSPPSGTYNEQFF
-	TRBV7-9	TRBJ2-7	-	13	TGTGCCAGCAGCGGCCGGCGGGTGGTGGAGCAGTACTTC	CASSGRRVVEQYF
-	TRBV11-2	TRBJ1-2	-	14	TGTGCCAGCAGCCGACCGGGACTGAAAAATGGCTACACCTTC	CASSRPGLKNGYTF
-	TRBV5-6	TRBJ1-6	-	16	TGTGCCAGCAGCACAACTCAAGTGCCGAGGGATTCCCCCCTCCACTTT	CASSTTQVPRDSPLHF
-	TRBV6-1	TRBJ1-1	-	13	TGTGCCAGCAGTGTCGGTATGAACACTGAAGCTTTCTTT	CASSVGMNTEAFF
-	TRBV6-1	TRBJ2-3	-	14	TGTGCCAGCTCATACTTACTTTACACAGATACGCAGTATTTT	CASSYLLYTDTQYF
-	TRBV29-1	TRBJ2-5	-	19	TGCAGCGTTGAAGCCTGGAAACGGGGGACGACAGCTTTCAGGGAGACCCAGTACTTC	CSVEAWKRGTTAFRETQYF
-	TRBV6-6	TRBJ2-6	-	15	TGTGCCAGCACCCACACGGGGGCTGGGGCCAACGTCCTGACTTTC	CASTHTGAGANVLTF
-	TRBV27	TRBJ2-7	TRBD1	14	TGTGCCAGCCGGCGGTGGGACAGGGATTTGGAGCAGTACTTC	CASRRWDRDLEQYF
-	TRBV2	TRBJ1-5	-	14	TGTGCCAGCAGTGACGGTAATAGCAATCAGCCCCAGCATTTT	CASSDGNSNQPQHF
-	TRBV9	TRBJ1-2	-	14	TGTGCCAGCAGCGTAGGCTACAGGGACTATGGCTACACCTTC	CASSVGYRDYGYTF
-	TRBV29-1	TRBJ1-2	TRBD1	14	TGCAGCGTAGACAGGGGGGCCCCTAACTATGGCTACACCTTC	CSVDRGAPNYGYTF
-	TRBV9	TRBJ1-2	-	17	TGTGCCAGCAGCGTAGCAGGGTCAGCCGACCCCTATTTGCGCTACACCTTC	CASSVAGSADPYLRYTF
-	TRBV15	TRBJ1-5	-	13	TGTGCCACCAGCCCGGGGAACAATCAGCCCCAGCATTTT	CATSPGNNQPQHF
-	TRBV7-9	TRBJ1-4	-	14	TGTGCCAGCAGCCCTAAGGGGGAACCAGAAAAACTGTTTTTT	CASSPKGEPEKLFF
-	TRBV27	TRBJ2-7	-	14	TGTGCCAGCAGTCTCAGGGCTCGCTCCTACGAGCAGTACTTC	CASSLRARSYEQYF
-	TRBV9	TRBJ2-1	TRBD2	15	TGTGCCAGCAGCGAGACTAGCGGGGAATACAATGAGCAGTTCTTC	CASSETSGEYNEQFF
-	TRBV9	TRBJ2-5	-	15	TGTGCCGGCAGCGTAGATCAGGGATGGGAAGAGACCCAGTACTTC	CAGSVDQGWEETQYF
-	TRBV11-1	TRBJ1-2	-	16	TGTGCCAGCAGCTTAGCCCCGACAGGACAAATTGATGGCTACACCTTC	CASSLAPTGQIDGYTF
few	TRBV5-1	TRBJ2-7	-	12	TGCGCCAGCAGCAGGGGGTCCTCCGAGCAGTACTTC	CASSRGSSEQYF
-	TRBV5-1	TRBJ2-1	TRBD1	15	TGCGCCAGCAGCCTACAGGGGAAGACCTACAATGAGCAGTTCTTC	CASSLQGKTYNEQFF
once	TRBV5-1	TRBJ1-4	-	14	TGCGCCAGCAGCTTGGGCGGGACTAATGAAAAACTGTTTTTT	CASSLGGTNEKLFF
once	TRBV19	TRBJ2-1	-	14	TGTGCCAGTAGTCCCTATCGGGGAGACTATGAGCAGTTCTTC	CASSPYRGDYEQFF
-	TRBV11-2	TRBJ1-1	-	15	TGTGCCAGCAGCTTAGATACAGGGAGGGTCACTGAAGCTTTCTTT	CASSLDTGRVTEAFF
-	TRBV2	TRBJ1-1	-	14	TGTGCCAGCAGTCCCAAGACAGAGAACACTGAAGCTTTCTTT	CASSPKTENTEAFF
-	TRBV11-3	TRBJ1-1	-	17	TGTGCCAGCCCCACCAGAGGCGGAAGGTTGGTGAACACTGAAGCTTTCTTT	CASPTRGGRLVNTEAFF
few	TRBV5-1	TRBJ1-1	TRBD1	15	TGCGCCAGCAGCCTTTTAGGACAGGCCAACACTGAAGCTTTCTTT	CASSLLGQANTEAFF
-	TRBV4-1	TRBJ2-7	-	13	TGCGCCAGCAGCCAACGACTGGCTGACGAGCAGTACTTC	CASSQRLADEQYF
few	TRBV6-5	TRBJ2-3	TRBD2	15	TGTGCCAGCAGTAAACTAGCGGGGGCGACAGATACGCAGTATTTT	CASSKLAGATDTQYF
-	TRBV5-4	TRBJ2-7	TRBD2	17	TGTGCCAGCAGCCTCGGGACTAGCGGGGTGAACACCTACGAGCAGTACTTC	CASSLGTSGVNTYEQYF
-	TRBV7-2	TRBJ2-5	TRBD2	13	TGTGCCACGGAGCGGGGAAACCAAGAGACCCAGTACTTC	CATERGNQETQYF